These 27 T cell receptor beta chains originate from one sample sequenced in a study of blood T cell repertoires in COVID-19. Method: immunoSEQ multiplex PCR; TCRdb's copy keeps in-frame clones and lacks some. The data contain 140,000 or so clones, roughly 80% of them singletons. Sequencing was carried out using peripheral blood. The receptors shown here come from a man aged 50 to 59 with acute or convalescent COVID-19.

The CDR3 bases are TGCAGTGCTTCCGCTCGGGTTGGCTACACCTTC. Translating gives CSASARVGYTF. V gene TRBV20-1 combines with J gene TRBJ1-2; D is undetermined. The germline CDR1 and CDR2 sequences are DFQATT and SNEGSKA (reference sequence). The CDR3 extends over 11 amino acids. Trimming pared 5 bases from V and 7 bases from J, leaving 11 bases between.

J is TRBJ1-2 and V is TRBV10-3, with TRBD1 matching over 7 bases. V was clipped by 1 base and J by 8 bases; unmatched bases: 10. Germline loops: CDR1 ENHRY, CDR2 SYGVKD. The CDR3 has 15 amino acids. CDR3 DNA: TGTGCCATCAGTGAGTTCGAGACAGGGCGGGTAGGCTACACCTTC. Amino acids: CAISEFETGRVGYTF.

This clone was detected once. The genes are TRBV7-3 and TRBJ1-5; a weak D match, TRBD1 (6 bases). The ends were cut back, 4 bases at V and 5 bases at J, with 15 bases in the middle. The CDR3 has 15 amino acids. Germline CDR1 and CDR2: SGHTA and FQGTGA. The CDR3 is CASSSRTAYYQPQHF. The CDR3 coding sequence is TGTGCCAGCAGCTCCCGGACAGCATATTATCAGCCCCAGCATTTT.

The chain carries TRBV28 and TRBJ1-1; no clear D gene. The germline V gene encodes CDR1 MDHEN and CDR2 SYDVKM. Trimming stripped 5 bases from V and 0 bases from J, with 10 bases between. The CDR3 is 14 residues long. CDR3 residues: CASSIRKMNTEAFF. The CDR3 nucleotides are TGTGCCAGCAGTATCAGAAAGATGAACACTGAAGCTTTCTTT.

CDR3 in amino acids: CASSHEQGNNYGYTF. The DNA for the CDR3 is TGTGCCAGCAGCCATGAGCAGGGAAACAACTATGGCTACACCTTC. The V and J genes are TRBV3-1 (or the pseudogene TRBV3-2) and TRBJ1-2; possible D gene TRBD1, 5 bases. The V and J ends lost 3 bases and 2 bases respectively, with 13 bases between them. This CDR3 is built from 15 residues. Germline V gene sequence: CDR1 LGHDT, CDR2 YNNKEL (reference sequence).

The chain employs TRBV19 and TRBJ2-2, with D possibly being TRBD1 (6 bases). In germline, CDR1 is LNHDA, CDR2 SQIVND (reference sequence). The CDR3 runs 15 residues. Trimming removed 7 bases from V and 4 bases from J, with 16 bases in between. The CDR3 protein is CASTFLQGSTGELFF. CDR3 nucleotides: TGTGCCAGTACTTTCTTACAGGGAAGCACCGGGGAGCTGTTTTTT.

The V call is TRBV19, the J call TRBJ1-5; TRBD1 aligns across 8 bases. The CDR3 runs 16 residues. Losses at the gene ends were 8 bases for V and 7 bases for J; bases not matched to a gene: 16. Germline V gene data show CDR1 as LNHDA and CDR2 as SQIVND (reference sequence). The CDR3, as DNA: TGTGCCAGTCAAAGAACGGGGGCAGGGGGCCGCCAGCCCCAGCATTTT. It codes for CASQRTGAGGRQPQHF.

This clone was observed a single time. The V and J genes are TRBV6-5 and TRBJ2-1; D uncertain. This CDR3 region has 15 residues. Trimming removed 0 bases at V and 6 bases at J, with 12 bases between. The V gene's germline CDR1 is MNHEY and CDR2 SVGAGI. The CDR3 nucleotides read TGTGCCAGCAGTTACTCGACCCCTAGTCCCAATGAGCAGTTCTTC. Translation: CASSYSTPSPNEQFF.

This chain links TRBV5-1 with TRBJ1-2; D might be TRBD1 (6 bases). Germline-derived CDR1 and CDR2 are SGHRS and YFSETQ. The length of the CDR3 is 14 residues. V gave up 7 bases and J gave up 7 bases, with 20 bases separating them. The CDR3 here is CASGGQGGVSGYTF. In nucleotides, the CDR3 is TGCGCCAGCGGGGGCCAAGGAGGAGTTAGTGGCTACACCTTC. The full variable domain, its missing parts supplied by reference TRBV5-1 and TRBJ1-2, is KAGVTQTPRYLIKTRGQQVTLSCSPISGHRSVSWYQQTPGQGLQFLFEYFSETQRNKGNFPGRFSGRQFSNSRSEMNVSTLELGDSALYLCASGGQGGVSGYTFGSGTRLTVV.

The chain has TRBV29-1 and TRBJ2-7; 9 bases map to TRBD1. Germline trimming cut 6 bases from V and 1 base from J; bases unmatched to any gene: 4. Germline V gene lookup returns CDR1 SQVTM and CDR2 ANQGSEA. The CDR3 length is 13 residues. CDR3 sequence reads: CSVAGQGSYEQYF. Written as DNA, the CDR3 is TGCAGCGTAGCCGGACAGGGGTCCTACGAGCAGTACTTC.

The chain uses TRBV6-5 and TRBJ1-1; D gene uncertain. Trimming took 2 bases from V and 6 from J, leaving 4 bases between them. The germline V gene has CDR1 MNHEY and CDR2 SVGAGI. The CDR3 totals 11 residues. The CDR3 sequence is CASSYLAEAFF. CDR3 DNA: TGTGCCAGCAGTTACCTCGCTGAAGCTTTCTTT.

CDR3 loop: CASTVDGVWSTDTQYF. CDR3 DNA: TGCGCCAGCACCGTGGACGGGGTTTGGAGCACAGATACGCAGTATTTT. V and J are TRBV5-1 and TRBJ2-3, with D possibly matching TRBD2 (5 bases). Trimming stripped 6 bases from V and 0 bases from J, with 17 bases between. The CDR3 has 16 residues. The germline V gene has CDR1 SGHRS and CDR2 YFSETQ.

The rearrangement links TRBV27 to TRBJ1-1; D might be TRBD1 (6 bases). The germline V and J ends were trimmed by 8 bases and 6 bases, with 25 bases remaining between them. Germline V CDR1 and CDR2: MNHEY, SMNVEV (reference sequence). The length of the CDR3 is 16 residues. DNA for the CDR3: TGTGCCAGCGGTGCAATTGCTGGGACAATAGCCTCTGAAGCTTTCTTT. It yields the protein CASGAIAGTIASEAFF.

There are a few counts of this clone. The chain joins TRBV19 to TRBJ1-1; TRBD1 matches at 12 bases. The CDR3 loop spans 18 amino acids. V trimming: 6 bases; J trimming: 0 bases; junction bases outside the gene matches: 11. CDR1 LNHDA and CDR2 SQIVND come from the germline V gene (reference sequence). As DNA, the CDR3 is TGTGCCAGTAGGGGACAGGGGGCAATAAGGGCAATGAACACTGAAGCTTTCTTT. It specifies CASRGQGAIRAMNTEAFF.

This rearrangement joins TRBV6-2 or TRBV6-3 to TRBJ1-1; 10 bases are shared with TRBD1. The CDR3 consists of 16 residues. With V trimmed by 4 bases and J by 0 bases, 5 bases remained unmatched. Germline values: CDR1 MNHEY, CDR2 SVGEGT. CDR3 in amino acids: CASSLWTGGLNTEAFF. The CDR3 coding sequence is TGTGCCAGCAGTTTATGGACAGGGGGTTTGAACACTGAAGCTTTCTTT.

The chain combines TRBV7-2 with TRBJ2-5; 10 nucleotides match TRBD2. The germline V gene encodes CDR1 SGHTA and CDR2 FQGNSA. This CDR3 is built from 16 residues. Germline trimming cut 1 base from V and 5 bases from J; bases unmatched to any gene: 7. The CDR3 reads CASSLVLLAGVETQYF. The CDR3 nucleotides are TGTGCCAGCAGCTTAGTTTTGCTAGCGGGGGTTGAGACCCAGTACTTC. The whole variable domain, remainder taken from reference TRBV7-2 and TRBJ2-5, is GAGVSQSPSNKVTEKGKDVELRCDPISGHTALYWYRQSLGQGLEFLIYFQGNSAPDKSGLPSDRFSAERTGGSVSTLTIQRTQQEDSAVYLCASSLVLLAGVETQYFGPGTRLLVL.

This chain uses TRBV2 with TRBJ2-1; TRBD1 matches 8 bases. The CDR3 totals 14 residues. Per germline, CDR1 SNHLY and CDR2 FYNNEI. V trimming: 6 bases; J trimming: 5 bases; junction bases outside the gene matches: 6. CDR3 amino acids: CASRGQDSHNEQFF. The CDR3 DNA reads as TGTGCCAGCAGGGGACAGGACTCACACAATGAGCAGTTCTTC.

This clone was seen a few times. DNA for the CDR3: TGTGCCAGCAGTTACCGGGCTAGCGGGGGATCCGGGGAGCTGTTTTTT. Its protein is CASSYRASGGSGELFF. V is TRBV6-5 and J is TRBJ2-2, with 10 bases that match TRBD2. The CDR3 spans 16 residues. CDR1 is MNHEY and CDR2 is SVGAGI in the germline V gene. Trimming at V came to 2 bases and at J to 6 bases, leaving 6 bases not matched to a gene.

Written as DNA, the CDR3 is TGTGCCAGCAGCTTAGGACAGGGCAGTAACAATGAGCAGTTCTTC. It codes for CASSLGQGSNNEQFF. V is TRBV7-3 and J is TRBJ2-1; TRBD1 agrees at 8 bases. V shed 2 bases and J 5 bases; nucleotides not matched to a gene: 5. Germline V gives CDR1 SGHTA, CDR2 FQGTGA. This CDR3 is built from 15 residues.

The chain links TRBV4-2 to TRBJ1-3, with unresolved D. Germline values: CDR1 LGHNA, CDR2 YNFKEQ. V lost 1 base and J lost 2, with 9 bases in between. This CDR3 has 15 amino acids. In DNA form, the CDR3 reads TGTGCCAGCAGCCAAGGTCGGGGTCCTGGAAACACCATATATTTT. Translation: CASSQGRGPGNTIYF.

The DNA for the CDR3 is TGCGCCAGCAGCTTGGACGCCGCGGGTCGAAACACCATATATTTT. Its translation: CASSLDAAGRNTIYF. The chain recombines TRBV5-1 with TRBJ1-3, with no clear D. Deletions cut 0 bases from V and 5 bases from J, with 12 bases between. This CDR3 spans 15 amino acids. Germline V CDR1 and CDR2: SGHRS, YFSETQ.

CDR3 amino acids: CSASSRPGNSYNSPLHF. The DNA of the CDR3 is TGCAGTGCTAGTTCGAGGCCGGGAAACTCCTATAATTCACCCCTCCACTTT. This chain links TRBV20-1 with TRBJ1-6; no definite D call. With 3 bases removed from V and 0 bases from J, the gap between germline ends came to 15 bases. The germline V gene encodes CDR1 DFQATT and CDR2 SNEGSKA (reference sequence). The length of the CDR3 is 17 residues.

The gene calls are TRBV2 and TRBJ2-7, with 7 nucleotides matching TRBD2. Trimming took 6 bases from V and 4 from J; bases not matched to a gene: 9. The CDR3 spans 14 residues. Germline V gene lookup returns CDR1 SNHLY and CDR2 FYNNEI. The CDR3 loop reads CASRDRSGSYEQYF. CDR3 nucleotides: TGTGCCAGCAGAGATCGTAGCGGGTCATACGAGCAGTACTTC.

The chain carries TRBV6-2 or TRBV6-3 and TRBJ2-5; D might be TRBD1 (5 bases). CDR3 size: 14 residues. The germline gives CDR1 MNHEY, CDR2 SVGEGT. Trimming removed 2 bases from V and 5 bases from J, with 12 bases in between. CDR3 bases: TGTGCCAGCAGTTACATGGGGCGTAAGGAGACCCAGTACTTC. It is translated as CASSYMGRKETQYF.

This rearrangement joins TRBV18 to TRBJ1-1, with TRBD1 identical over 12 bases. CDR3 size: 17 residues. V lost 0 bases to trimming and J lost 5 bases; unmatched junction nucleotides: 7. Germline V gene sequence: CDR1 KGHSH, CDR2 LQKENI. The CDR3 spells CASSPPGTGGVGTEAFF. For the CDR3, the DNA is TGTGCCAGCTCACCACCGGGGACAGGGGGCGTCGGAACTGAAGCTTTCTTT.

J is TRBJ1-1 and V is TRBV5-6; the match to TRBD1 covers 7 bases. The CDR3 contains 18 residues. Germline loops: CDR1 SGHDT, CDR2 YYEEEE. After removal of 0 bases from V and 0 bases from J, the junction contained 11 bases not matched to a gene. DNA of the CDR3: TGTGCCAGCAGCTTGGGTTGGTCGGGGGACAGCATGAACACTGAAGCTTTCTTT. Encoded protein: CASSLGWSGDSMNTEAFF.

The CDR3 coding sequence is TGTGCCAGCAGTTTCGAGGGGGCGTCTGGCTACACCTTC. Its translation: CASSFEGASGYTF. The V call is TRBV27, the J call TRBJ1-2, with 7 bases that match TRBD1. Germline CDR1 reads MNHEY; CDR2 reads SMNVEV (reference sequence). V shed 3 bases, J shed 7 bases, and the junction held 5 bases outside the gene matches. CDR3 length: 13 residues.